The T cell receptor (beta chain) described here comes from a study of blood T cells in healthy people across ages. Points from the study as a whole: Long-lived donors carried more naive CD4+ cells and greater diversity than aged donors.

Through a sample-barcoded 5' primer and a J-beta primer mix, a second PCR was run for about 7 to 12 cycles. TCRdb re-derived calls from the 5' RACE reads in MiXCR, one entry per CDR3 protein. This sample has approximately 1.5 million distinct CDR3 sequences, with roughly 32% found just once. The V end was cut by 0 bases, the J end by 0 bases, with 5 bases between. The germline V gene encodes CDR1 MNHEY and CDR2 SVGAGI. CDR3 length: 14 amino acids. This clonotype has a handful of counts. Its antigen is undetermined. What was sequenced was blood. The rearrangement links TRBV6-5 to TRBJ1-1; D is ambiguous. The TCR originated in a woman in her thirties in good health. CDR3 sequence reads: CASSYSWMNTEAFF. The CDR3 coding sequence is TGTGCCAGCAGTTACTCATGGATGAACACTGAAGCTTTCTTT.